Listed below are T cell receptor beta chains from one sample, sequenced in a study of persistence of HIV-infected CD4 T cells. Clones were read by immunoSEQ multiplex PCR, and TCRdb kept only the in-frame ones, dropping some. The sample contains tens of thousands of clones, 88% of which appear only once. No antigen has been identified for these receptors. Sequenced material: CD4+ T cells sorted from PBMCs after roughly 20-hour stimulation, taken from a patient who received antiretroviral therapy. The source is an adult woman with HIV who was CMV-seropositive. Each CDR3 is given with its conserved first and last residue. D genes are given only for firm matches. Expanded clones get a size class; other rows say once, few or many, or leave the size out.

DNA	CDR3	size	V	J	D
TGTGCCAGCACCCGGGACATTTCTGGCTACACCTTC	CASTRDISGYTF	NA	TRBV12-3/TRBV12-4	TRBJ1-2	NA
TGTGCCAGCAGCGTCAGCGGGGGGGGAAATACGCAGTATTTT	CASSVSGGGNTQYF	NA	TRBV9	TRBJ2-3	TRBD2
TGTGCCAGCAGCCATAGAATACCCCAGGGTGAAGCTTTCTTT	CASSHRIPQGEAFF	NA	TRBV14	TRBJ1-1	NA
TGTGCCAGCAGCTTGGACAGTCCTAGCACAGATACGCAGTATTTT	CASSLDSPSTDTQYF	NA	TRBV5-5	TRBJ2-3	NA
TGCGCCAGCAGCGCCCCGGACAGGGGTGGCACTGAAGCTTTCTTT	CASSAPDRGGTEAFF	NA	TRBV5-1	TRBJ1-1	TRBD1
TGTGCCAGCAGCCTTGGACAGGGTTCACCCCTCCACTTT	CASSLGQGSPLHF	NA	TRBV7-6	TRBJ1-6	TRBD1
TGTGCCACCAGTGATTTGGCCGGGACATCCTACAATGAGCAGTTCTTC	CATSDLAGTSYNEQFF	NA	TRBV24-1	TRBJ2-1	NA
TGTGCCAGCAATTCAAACTATGGCTACACCTTC	CASNSNYGYTF	NA	TRBV6-5	TRBJ1-2	NA
TGTGCCAGCAGCCAAGGGAGCGGGCGGACCTACAATGAGCAGTTCTTC	CASSQGSGRTYNEQFF	few	TRBV4-2	TRBJ2-1	NA
TGTGCCAGCAGTTTAAGGGGCAATGAGCAGTTCTTC	CASSLRGNEQFF	NA	TRBV27	TRBJ2-1	NA
TGCGCCAGCAGCTTGGGGGGCAGTATGAACACTGAAGCTTTCTTT	CASSLGGSMNTEAFF	NA	TRBV5-1	TRBJ1-1	NA
TGTGCCAGCAGTTTAGACAGATCCAATGAGCAGTTCTTC	CASSLDRSNEQFF	few	TRBV12-3/TRBV12-4	TRBJ2-1	NA
TGTGCCAGCAGACACAGTCGGGGGGCGTTGAACAATGAGCAGTTCTTC	CASRHSRGALNNEQFF	once	TRBV7-2	TRBJ2-1	NA
TGTGCCAGCACCCTGGCTAGCGGGGGATACAATGAGCAGTTCTTC	CASTLASGGYNEQFF	NA	TRBV27	TRBJ2-1	TRBD2
TGTGCCAGTCGGCTACAGGGTGGTCAGCCCCAGCATTTT	CASRLQGGQPQHF	NA	TRBV19	TRBJ1-5	NA
TGTGCCAGCATCTCACCCACAGGCTACACCTTC	CASISPTGYTF	NA	TRBV6-5	TRBJ1-2	NA
TGTGCCACTCAGATGACAGGGGGTAACTATGGCTACACCTTC	CATQMTGGNYGYTF	NA	TRBV19	TRBJ1-2	TRBD1
TGTGCTAGCAGCTTAGAGCCGGGACAGGGGGTTCCTCAGTACTTC	CASSLEPGQGVPQYF	NA	TRBV7-7	TRBJ2-4	TRBD1
TGTGCCAGTCGACAGGGGAGGTACACTGAAGCTTTCTTT	CASRQGRYTEAFF	NA	TRBV30	TRBJ1-1	TRBD1
TGTGCCAGTAGTATCAGGGATATAGCTGGAAACACCATATATTTT	CASSIRDIAGNTIYF	NA	TRBV19	TRBJ1-3	NA
TGTGCCAGCAGCTTGCCAGGGGAGGACGGCTACACCTTC	CASSLPGEDGYTF	NA	TRBV5-6	TRBJ1-2	NA
TGTGCCACCAGCCGGGGGGCGGACGAAAAACTGTTTTTT	CATSRGADEKLFF	NA	TRBV15	TRBJ1-4	NA
TGTGCCAGCTCACCAGGGCGGGGCAATGAAAAACTGTTTTTT	CASSPGRGNEKLFF	NA	TRBV18	TRBJ1-4	NA
TGCGCCAGCAGCTTGGGAGACAGCACTGGAAACACCATATATTTT	CASSLGDSTGNTIYF	once	TRBV5-1	TRBJ1-3	NA
TGTGCCAGCAGCTTGGACCTCAACAATGAGCAGTTCTTC	CASSLDLNNEQFF	NA	TRBV5-4	TRBJ2-1	NA
TGTGCCAGCAGTTCCCTGCGGACGGTCTCCTACAATGAGCAGTTCTTC	CASSSLRTVSYNEQFF	NA	TRBV6-5	TRBJ2-1	NA
TGTGCCAGCAGTTACTCGAGTTCAGGCGGTTTCTTT	CASSYSSSGGFF	NA	TRBV6-6	TRBJ1-1	NA
TGTGCCACCAGCAGAGAGGGGAACTATGGCTACACCTTC	CATSREGNYGYTF	NA	TRBV15	TRBJ1-2	NA
TGTGCCAGCTCACCAACGGCCGTCTCCTACAATGAGCAGTTCTTC	CASSPTAVSYNEQFF	NA	TRBV18	TRBJ2-1	NA
TGTGCCAGCAGCTTTCCTAGCGGGGGGGCAGAGAGGAATGAGCAGTTCTTC	CASSFPSGGAERNEQFF	NA	TRBV5-4	TRBJ2-1	TRBD2
TGCGCCAGCAGCTTGGGACGGAACACCGGGGAGCTGTTTTTT	CASSLGRNTGELFF	once	TRBV5-1	TRBJ2-2	NA
TGTGCCAGCCAAGACGGGGGGACCCCCGATACGCAGTATTTT	CASQDGGTPDTQYF	NA	TRBV2	TRBJ2-3	TRBD2
TGTGCCAGCAGCGTAAGACAGCAAGAGACCCAGTACTTC	CASSVRQQETQYF	once	TRBV9	TRBJ2-5	NA
TGTGCCAGCAGCCAAGGAGCCTTACTAGCGGGGGAATCACGAGATACGCAGTATTTT	CASSQGALLAGESRDTQYF	NA	TRBV3-1/TRBV3-2	TRBJ2-3	TRBD2
TGTGCCAGCAGCTTAAGCGAGGGTTCACCCCTCCACTTT	CASSLSEGSPLHF	NA	TRBV11-3	TRBJ1-6	NA
TGCGCCAGCAGTCAACCTGCCGGGTTCCTGAATTCACCCCTCCACTTT	CASSQPAGFLNSPLHF	NA	TRBV23-1	TRBJ1-6	NA
TGTGCCAGCAGCCTACAGGGTCTGCAAGAGCAGTACTTC	CASSLQGLQEQYF	NA	TRBV12-3/TRBV12-4	TRBJ2-7	NA
TGTGCCTGGACCCCCGGGACAGGCTACGAGCAGTACTTC	CAWTPGTGYEQYF	NA	TRBV30	TRBJ2-7	TRBD1
TGCGCCAGCAGCTTGATTGTTCGGGGGAACACTGAAGCTTTCTTT	CASSLIVRGNTEAFF	NA	TRBV5-1	TRBJ1-1	NA
TGTGCCAGCAGCGGGGGACTGACGAACACTGAAGCTTTCTTT	CASSGGLTNTEAFF	NA	TRBV5-4	TRBJ1-1	NA
TGCGCCAGCAGCGGGACAACCTCCTACAATGAGCAGTTCTTC	CASSGTTSYNEQFF	NA	TRBV5-1	TRBJ2-1	NA
TGTGCCAGCCGGGGGGGACTAGCAGTAGGTGAGGACAAAAACATTCAGTACTTC	CASRGGLAVGEDKNIQYF	NA	TRBV27	TRBJ2-4	TRBD2
TGTGCCAGCAGTGATCGGGGCGGGGGCCTCAATGAGCAGTTCTTC	CASSDRGGGLNEQFF	NA	TRBV2	TRBJ2-1	NA
TGTGCCAGCAGTCCGGGACAGGGGCGCTACGAGCAGTACTTC	CASSPGQGRYEQYF	NA	TRBV6-6	TRBJ2-7	TRBD1
TGTGCCAGTAGTTCTATGGGGGGCCGGACGGATTCGAATAGGACACCCCTCCACTTT	CASSSMGGRTDSNRTPLHF	NA	TRBV19	TRBJ1-6	NA
TGTGCTACTGGACGGGAAAACACCGGGGAGCTGTTTTTT	CATGRENTGELFF	NA	TRBV12-5	TRBJ2-2	NA
TGTGCCAGTAGTATAAACTTACAAGGCTTCCCTCAGTACTTC	CASSINLQGFPQYF	NA	TRBV19	TRBJ2-7	NA
TGTGCCAGCAGTCAGGGGGATAATCAGCCCCAGCATTTT	CASSQGDNQPQHF	NA	TRBV12-3/TRBV12-4	TRBJ1-5	TRBD1
TGTGCCAGCAGCCACTTTTCTGGGGGGAACACTGAAGCTTTCTTT	CASSHFSGGNTEAFF	once	TRBV14	TRBJ1-1	NA
TGTGCCAGCAGCCCTGATGGTGGTCCCTTCAGTGATGGCTACACCTTC	CASSPDGGPFSDGYTF	NA	TRBV21-1	TRBJ1-2	NA
TGTGCCAGCAGCTTGTACTACGGACAGGGTTACACCGGGGAGCTGTTTTTT	CASSLYYGQGYTGELFF	few	TRBV13	TRBJ2-2	TRBD1
TGTGCCAGCAGCGTAGCAGTACAGGGTATCACCGGGGAGCTGTTTTTT	CASSVAVQGITGELFF	NA	TRBV9	TRBJ2-2	NA